This entry lists 19 T cell receptor beta chains sequenced from one sample in a study of blood T cell repertoires in COVID-19. Using immunoSEQ multiplex PCR, the repertoire was profiled, and TCRdb retains in-frame clones only, with some absent. The sample shows around 140,000 clones, 84% of them seen only once. The sample was peripheral blood. These TCRs come from a man aged 25 to 45 with COVID-19, enrolled during active disease.

V gene TRBV10-3 combines with J gene TRBJ1-5; 10 positions match TRBD1. Germline loops: CDR1 ENHRY, CDR2 SYGVKD. The junction had 4 bases not matched to a gene; V was cut back by 6 bases and J by 5 bases. This CDR3 has 14 amino acids. The CDR3: CAIRGTGDHQPQHF. The CDR3 DNA sequence: TGTGCCATCAGGGGGACAGGGGATCATCAGCCCCAGCATTTT.

V and J are TRBV20-1 and TRBJ2-7; 10 bases align to TRBD1. Germline CDR1 is DFQATT and CDR2 is SNEGSKA (reference sequence). J gave up 6 bases and V 3 bases, and 8 bases lay outside the gene matches. This CDR3 has 14 amino acids. CDR3 coding DNA: TGCAGTGCTAGTCTCGGGACAGGGGTAGCCGAGCAGTACTTC. This sequence encodes CSASLGTGVAEQYF.

This chain connects TRBV6-1 to TRBJ2-7, with TRBD1 identical over 7 bases. This CDR3 contains 14 residues. The trim removed 3 bases at V and 2 bases at J, leaving 4 bases unmatched. CDR1 is MNHNS, CDR2 SASEGT, per germline. The CDR3 bases are TGTGCCAGCAGTGACAGACAGGGAACCTACGAGCAGTACTTC. Translation: CASSDRQGTYEQYF.

CDR3 sequence (DNA): TGTGCCAGCAGCCAAGAGCTAGCGGGAGGGGGAGGGGTAGAGACCCAGTACTTC. Translated, it gives CASSQELAGGGGVETQYF. This rearrangement joins TRBV4-2 to TRBJ2-5, with 12 bases that match TRBD2. Trimming cost V 0 bases and J 4 bases; bases outside gene matches: 9. This CDR3 is built from 18 residues. CDR1 is LGHNA, CDR2 YNFKEQ, per germline.

The chain carries TRBV2 and TRBJ1-2; tentative D call: TRBD1 (6 bases). Germline CDR1 and CDR2: SNHLY and FYNNEI. The CDR3 has 14 residues. V dropped 1 base and J dropped 8 bases, with 14 bases sitting between them. This CDR3 is CASSEGRGLSGYTF. CDR3 bases: TGTGCCAGCAGTGAAGGCAGGGGTCTGTCCGGCTACACCTTC.

J is TRBJ2-1 and V is TRBV3-1 (or the pseudogene TRBV3-2); 10 positions agree with TRBD2. Germline V gene lookup returns CDR1 LGHDT and CDR2 YNNKEL (reference sequence). V trimming: 4 bases; J trimming: 8 bases; junction bases outside the gene matches: 8. CDR3 length: 15 residues. The CDR3, as DNA: TGTGCCAGCAGCCTAAGGAGCGGGAGGGCCGATGAGCAGTTCTTC. It encodes CASSLRSGRADEQFF.

J is TRBJ2-4 and V is TRBV2; possible D gene TRBD2, 6 bases. The CDR3 contains 14 residues. CDR1 is SNHLY and CDR2 is FYNNEI in the germline V gene. The V end lost 1 base, the J end lost 4 bases, and 8 bases lay between the germline ends. The CDR3 DNA is TGTGCCAGCAGTGAAGTTCGGGGGAAAAACATTCAGTACTTC. It encodes CASSEVRGKNIQYF.

The chain joins TRBV15 to TRBJ1-5, with no clear D. The germline CDR1 and CDR2 sequences are LNHNV and YYDKDF (reference sequence). This CDR3 is built from 13 residues. V was trimmed by 0 bases and J by 6 bases, leaving 6 bases between them. Here the CDR3 DNA reads TGTGCCACCAGCAGAGAGCGGATTCAGCCCCAGCATTTT. As protein: CATSRERIQPQHF.

This sequence joins TRBV11-2 and TRBJ1-1; D possibly corresponds to TRBD1 (5 bases). Germline V lookup: CDR1 SGHAT, CDR2 FQNNGV. The CDR3 is 15 amino acids. Between the trimmed V and J ends, which lost 4 bases and 3 bases, there was a span of 15 bases. This CDR3 is CASSYRPGDDTEAFF. The CDR3 region has the DNA TGTGCCAGCAGCTACCGACCGGGGGACGACACTGAAGCTTTCTTT.

The CDR3 DNA reads TGTGCCAGCGGCTTCCAGGGGTCCTACAATGAGCAGTTCTTC. Translated: CASGFQGSYNEQFF. J is TRBJ2-1 and V is TRBV25-1; tentatively, D is TRBD1 (6 bases). This CDR3 has 14 residues. Trimming removed 8 bases at V and 1 base at J, with 12 bases between. Looked up from germline, CDR1 is MGHDK and CDR2 is SYGVNS.

The V call is TRBV4-1, the J call TRBJ2-3; the D gene is possibly TRBD1 (6 bases). Looked up from germline, CDR1 is MGHRA and CDR2 is YSYEKL. This CDR3 region has 16 residues. Trimming left V 1 base short and J 3 bases short, with 14 bases between. The CDR3 loop is CASSQGPLQGTDTQYF. The CDR3 bases are TGCGCCAGCAGCCAAGGCCCCTTACAGGGAACAGATACGCAGTATTTT.

The chain carries TRBV20-1 and TRBJ2-5, with 7 bases matching TRBD1. Per germline, CDR1 DFQATT and CDR2 SNEGSKA (reference sequence). This CDR3 is 14 amino acids long. The junction had 7 bases not matched to a gene; V was cut back by 3 bases and J by 3 bases. The CDR3: CSASNGQVEETQYF. For the CDR3, the DNA is TGCAGTGCTAGTAACGGACAGGTGGAAGAGACCCAGTACTTC.

The J gene is TRBJ2-1, the V gene TRBV2; TRBD2 aligns across 10 bases. This CDR3 is built from 14 residues. Germline V gene lookup returns CDR1 SNHLY and CDR2 FYNNEI. The ends lost 4 bases at V and 7 bases at J; junction bases unmatched: 4. CDR3 DNA: TGTGCCAGCAGTGCCCTAGCGGGAGTGAATGAGCAGTTCTTC. Its translation: CASSALAGVNEQFF.

The chain uses TRBV4-1 and TRBJ1-4; a possible D gene is TRBD1 (5 bases). Germline V gene sequence: CDR1 MGHRA, CDR2 YSYEKL. The CDR3 is made up of 13 amino acids. The V end was cut by 6 bases, the J end by 8 bases, with 13 bases between. CDR3 coding DNA: TGCGCCAGCAGGGAACCCGCAGGGGAAAAACTGTTTTTT. Translating it yields CASREPAGEKLFF.

The CDR3 region is CASSGRHSYEQYF. The CDR3 DNA reads TGTGCCAGTAGTGGCAGACATTCCTACGAGCAGTACTTC. The gene calls are TRBV19 and TRBJ2-7, with D unclear. CDR3 size: 13 residues. V dropped 5 bases and J dropped 1 base, with 9 bases sitting between them. Germline assignment: CDR1 LNHDA and CDR2 SQIVND (reference sequence). Full variable domain (rest looked up from reference TRBV19 and TRBJ2-7): DGGITQSPKYLFRKEGQNVTLSCEQNLNHDAMYWYRQDPGQGLRLIYYSQIVNDFQKGDIAEGYSVSREKKESFPLTVTSAQKNPTAFYLCASSGRHSYEQYFGPGTRLTVT.

This clone was recorded only once. V gene TRBV7-9 combines with J gene TRBJ2-1, with a possible D match to TRBD1 (6 bases). CDR3 length equals 13 residues. The germline V gene encodes CDR1 SEHNR and CDR2 FQNEAQ (reference sequence). As DNA, the CDR3 is TGTGTCATCGGGACATTAACCTACAATGAGCAGTTCTTC. This translates into CVIGTLTYNEQFF.

This clone came up once. The V gene is TRBV10-2, the J gene TRBJ2-5, with 9 bases fitting TRBD1. The CDR3 runs 12 residues. V lost 9 bases to trimming and J lost 5 bases; unmatched junction nucleotides: 4. From germline, CDR1 is WSHSY and CDR2 SAAADI. This CDR3 reads CASTGGRETQYF. The DNA of the CDR3 is TGCGCCAGTACAGGGGGCCGGGAGACCCAGTACTTC.

The rearrangement joins TRBV6-6 to TRBJ1-4, with 7 positions matching TRBD1. The CDR3 totals 11 residues. Trimming took 5 bases from V and 10 from J; bases not matched to a gene: 1. Per the germline V gene, CDR1 is MNHNY and CDR2 is SVGAGI (reference sequence). The CDR3 sequence: CASSRQGKLFF. The CDR3 DNA sequence: TGTGCCAGCAGTCGACAGGGAAAACTGTTTTTT.

The table lists this clone with a count of one. The V gene is TRBV28, the J gene TRBJ1-2, with D maybe TRBD1 (5 bases). Germline V gene sequence: CDR1 MDHEN, CDR2 SYDVKM. The CDR3 is 14 residues long. Trimming left V 4 bases short and J 8 bases short, with 17 bases between. The DNA for the CDR3 is TGTGCCAGCAGTTATCAGGGAATTAACTGGGGCTACACCTTC. Its translation is CASSYQGINWGYTF.